This TCR beta chain was sequenced during a study of CD8 T cells in ankylosing spondylitis (dated 2017 in TCRdb). At the level of the whole study: T cell receptor beta repertoires were profiled in healthy donors and ankylosing spondylitis patients so that disease-linked TCR variants could be found. The full study cohort was made up of about 25 ankylosing spondylitis patients and roughly 100 healthy donors. Peripheral blood was sampled, and synovial fluid was additionally collected from ankylosing spondylitis patients.

This clonotype occurred many times. It lacks a known antigen. No much larger clonotype is one base removed from it; base qualities were not supplied. On the study overall, not on this receptor specifically: In peripheral blood, the disease-linked clones were found at relatively low frequencies and had a CD8+ phenotype. The disease-linked clones were reported to be significantly enriched in matched synovial fluid samples from ankylosing spondylitis patients. A TCR beta motif made up of under ten highly homologous amino acid variants appeared to be characteristic of blood from ankylosing spondylitis patients. Some motif variants had previously been reported in the synovial fluid and blood of reactive arthritis patients, which suggests shared mechanisms of disease initiation.

The reads were generated on an Illumina MiSeq. Quantitative 5'-RACE with molecular barcodes was the method used to prepare the TCR beta libraries. As for how the authors treated the data: Disease-linked TCR variants were identified with a new computational method built on a probabilistic model of VDJ rearrangement. In-frame beta chains were kept once TCRdb had trimmed the public reads at Q25 with fastp and called clones with MiXCR. Under each unique CDR3 protein, matching rows form one entry showing the most common genes and DNA. The V and J calls and clone size are TCRdb's, not the authors'. The table for this sample lists over 20,000 distinct CDR3 sequences; around 17% of them were counted only once. Around 27% of the sample comes from the top ten. The CDR3, cysteine through phenylalanine, is 18 amino acids long. Just CDR3 DNA is preserved here, 54 bases in frame from base 1.

The chain is assembled from TRBV21-1 and TRBJ2-2; the table calls TRBD1, which could not be checked here. TRBV21-1 is listed as a pseudogene. Sequencing was done on a sample of blood. The receptor was isolated from a male donor with ankylosing spondylitis or in good health (not recorded which). The CDR3 has the sequence CASSTTGTGNRDTGELFF. The DNA sequence is given as TGTGCCAGCAGCACGACCGGGACAGGGAATCGGGACACCGGGGAGCTGTTTTTT.